This TCR beta chain was recovered during a study of technical replicates of blood from a handful of donors (dated by TCRdb to the late 2010s). The CDR3 measures 12 amino acids from cysteine to phenylalanine. The only DNA kept is the CDR3, 36 bases in frame from the first base. CDR1 and CDR2 were assigned from the germline V gene (reference sequence) as SEHNR and FQNEAQ. The V and J ends are trimmed by 8 bases and 7 bases, leaving 15 bases between them. Points on this clone: Its target antigen remains unknown. Base qualities are missing; no much larger clone stands one base away.

Library prep was done by the immunoSEQ multiplex PCR assay. TCRdb obtained this table from immuneACCESS and retained in-frame rearrangements with V and J assigned. These tables miss some clones; where compared with another copy, unresolved V genes account for less than half of the shortfall, and the remainder is unexplained. This sample holds some 87,000 clones; 90% to 95% were observed only once. Jointly, the top ten make up 0.35% to 0.45% of the sample. This receptor was taken from a human donor in good health. Sequenced: T cells isolated from PBMCs. The chain is encoded by TRBV7-9 joined to TRBJ2-7; TRBD2 might be the D gene, on 6 matching bases. The CDR3 corresponds to CASLRDWGEQYF. Here is the DNA: TGTGCCAGCCTGCGGGACTGGGGGGAGCAGTACTTC. When the CDR3 is completed using the reference TRBV7-9 and TRBJ2-7 genes on either side, the full variable domain is DTGVSQNPRHKITKRGQNVTFRCDPISEHNRLYWYRQTLGQGPEFLTYFQNEAQLEKSRLLSDRFSAERPKGSFSTLEIQRTEQGDSAMYLCASLRDWGEQYFGPGTRLTVT.